This is a list of T cell receptor beta chains from one sample in a study of blood T cell repertoires in COVID-19. Assay used: immunoSEQ multiplex PCR; TCRdb lists only in-frame clones, some missing. The data show 220,000 or so clones, with roughly four fifths seen just once and over 7% held by the top ten. The source material was peripheral blood. These receptors originate from a woman older than 75 with COVID-19, enrolled during active disease. Both conserved end residues are part of each CDR3. D genes are given only for firm matches. Some rows mark clone size as missing; the rest say once, few, many or name a class of expanded clone.

d_gene,j_gene,abundance,v_gene,CDR3aa,CDR3nt
.,TRBJ2-7,.,TRBV6-5,CASSYSPTYEQYF,TGTGCCAGCAGTTACAGCCCCACCTACGAGCAGTACTTC
TRBD1,TRBJ1-5,.,TRBV28,CASSRGQQPQHF,TGTGCCAGCAGCAGGGGGCAACAGCCCCAGCATTTT
.,TRBJ1-4,.,TRBV30,CAWTGGDNEKLFF,TGTGCCTGGACGGGGGGGGATAATGAAAAACTGTTTTTT
.,TRBJ2-2,.,TRBV18,CASSGGTGELFF,TGTGCCAGCTCGGGGGGAACCGGGGAGCTGTTTTTT
.,TRBJ1-2,.,TRBV29-1,CSVVQWGAGNGYTF,TGCAGCGTTGTCCAATGGGGCGCCGGTAATGGCTACACCTTC
TRBD2,TRBJ2-7,.,TRBV18,CASSPLEGTSGSRYLSEQYF,TGTGCCAGCTCACCGTTAGAAGGGACTAGCGGGAGTAGGTATCTCTCCGAGCAGTACTTC
.,TRBJ1-5,.,TRBV28,CASTGGGKPQPQHF,TGTGCCAGCACCGGGGGAGGCAAACCCCAGCCCCAGCATTTT
TRBD1,TRBJ1-2,.,TRBV2,CASSGDRDHTF,TGTGCCAGCAGTGGGGACAGGGACCACACCTTC
TRBD1,TRBJ1-2,.,TRBV20-1,CSARTGYGYTF,TGCAGTGCCCGGACAGGCTATGGCTACACCTTC
.,TRBJ1-4,.,TRBV2,CASSERRGNEKLFF,TGTGCCAGCAGTGAGCGTCGGGGTAATGAAAAACTGTTTTTT
TRBD1,TRBJ1-6,.,TRBV5-1,CASRTGQAQNSPLHF,TGCGCCAGCAGAACGGGACAGGCGCAAAATTCACCCCTCCACTTT
TRBD1,TRBJ1-6,few,TRBV5-1,CASSLGVTGGSSPLHF,TGCGCCAGCAGCTTGGGGGTTACAGGGGGCAGTTCACCCCTCCACTTT
TRBD1,TRBJ1-3,.,TRBV6-1,CASSEQGARNTIYF,TGTGCCAGCAGTGAGCAGGGGGCTCGAAACACCATATATTTT
.,TRBJ1-5,.,TRBV30,CAWSADTPGPQHF,TGTGCCTGGAGTGCGGACACCCCGGGGCCCCAGCATTTT
TRBD1,TRBJ1-2,.,TRBV7-9,CASSLGQNSYGYTF,TGTGCCAGCAGCCTGGGACAGAACTCTTATGGCTACACCTTC
.,TRBJ1-1,.,TRBV5-6,CASRQTGEGPDTEAFF,TGTGCCAGCCGCCAGACTGGGGAGGGACCGGACACTGAAGCTTTCTTT
.,TRBJ1-2,.,TRBV21-1,CASSFKPSNYGYTF,TGTGCCAGCAGTTTTAAGCCCTCTAACTATGGCTACACCTTC
.,TRBJ1-1,few,TRBV4-1,CASSGRGWGNTEAFF,TGCGCCAGCAGTGGCAGGGGATGGGGGAACACTGAAGCTTTCTTT
.,TRBJ1-1,.,TRBV2,CASSELGLNTEAFF,TGTGCCAGCAGTGAACTGGGGCTGAACACTGAAGCTTTCTTT
.,TRBJ2-7,.,TRBV10-3,CAISEAGHEQYF,TGTGCCATCAGTGAGGCGGGCCACGAGCAGTACTTC
.,TRBJ1-2,.,TRBV28,CASSPGTGDYGYTF,TGTGCCAGCAGCCCCGGGACGGGAGACTATGGCTACACCTTC
.,TRBJ2-1,.,TRBV7-2,CASRRPPGDNEQFF,TGTGCCAGCAGGAGGCCCCCGGGGGACAATGAGCAGTTCTTC
.,TRBJ1-1,.,TRBV28,CASQPGGRLAFF,TGTGCCAGTCAGCCGGGGGGACGATTAGCTTTCTTT
TRBD1,TRBJ1-1,.,TRBV28,CASSGVRTGYMNTEAFF,TGTGCCAGCAGTGGGGTCCGGACAGGGTACATGAACACTGAAGCTTTCTTT
TRBD1,TRBJ1-2,few,TRBV4-1,CASSQDGTANYGYTF,TGCGCCAGCAGCCAAGATGGGACAGCTAACTATGGCTACACCTTC
TRBD2,TRBJ2-2,.,TRBV9,CASSVKAGGLTGELFF,TGTGCCAGCAGCGTCAAAGCGGGGGGGCTAACCGGGGAGCTGTTTTTT
.,TRBJ1-1,.,TRBV7-2,CASSLTGLGTEAFF,TGTGCCAGCAGCTTAACAGGGCTGGGGACTGAAGCTTTCTTT
TRBD1,TRBJ1-4,few,TRBV25-1,CASSDLGQGGEKLFF,TGTGCCAGCAGTGACTTAGGACAGGGTGGCGAAAAACTGTTTTTT
.,TRBJ2-5,.,TRBV7-9,CASSSSGVRKETQYF,TGTGCCAGCAGTTCCTCAGGGGTCCGAAAAGAGACCCAGTACTTC
TRBD2,TRBJ2-2,.,TRBV9,CASSVTGTSANTGELFF,TGTGCCAGCAGCGTTACCGGGACTAGCGCTAACACCGGGGAGCTGTTTTTT
.,TRBJ1-5,.,TRBV3-1/TRBV3-2,CASSQDSGRDQPQHF,TGTGCCAGCAGCCAAGATTCGGGGAGGGATCAGCCCCAGCATTTT
.,TRBJ1-2,.,TRBV4-2,CASSPERRVANGYTF,TGTGCCAGCAGCCCAGAACGGAGGGTCGCGAATGGCTACACCTTC
TRBD2,TRBJ2-1,.,TRBV11-1,CASSFSGSNNEQFF,TGTGCCAGCAGCTTTAGCGGGAGTAATAATGAGCAGTTCTTC
.,TRBJ2-3,.,TRBV12-3/TRBV12-4,CASSPRDLAQYF,TGTGCCAGCAGCCCCCGGGATCTCGCGCAGTATTTT
.,TRBJ2-7,few,TRBV5-1,CASSRDMSSYEQYF,TGCGCCAGCAGCCGTGACATGAGCTCCTACGAGCAGTACTTC
.,TRBJ1-4,few,TRBV9,CASSVGGSTTEKLFF,TGTGCCAGCAGCGTAGGGGGCAGTACGACGGAAAAACTGTTTTTT
.,TRBJ2-1,.,TRBV5-1,CASSLQPTTSREGHEQFF,TGCGCCAGCAGCTTGCAGCCTACTACTAGTAGAGAGGGCCATGAGCAGTTCTTC